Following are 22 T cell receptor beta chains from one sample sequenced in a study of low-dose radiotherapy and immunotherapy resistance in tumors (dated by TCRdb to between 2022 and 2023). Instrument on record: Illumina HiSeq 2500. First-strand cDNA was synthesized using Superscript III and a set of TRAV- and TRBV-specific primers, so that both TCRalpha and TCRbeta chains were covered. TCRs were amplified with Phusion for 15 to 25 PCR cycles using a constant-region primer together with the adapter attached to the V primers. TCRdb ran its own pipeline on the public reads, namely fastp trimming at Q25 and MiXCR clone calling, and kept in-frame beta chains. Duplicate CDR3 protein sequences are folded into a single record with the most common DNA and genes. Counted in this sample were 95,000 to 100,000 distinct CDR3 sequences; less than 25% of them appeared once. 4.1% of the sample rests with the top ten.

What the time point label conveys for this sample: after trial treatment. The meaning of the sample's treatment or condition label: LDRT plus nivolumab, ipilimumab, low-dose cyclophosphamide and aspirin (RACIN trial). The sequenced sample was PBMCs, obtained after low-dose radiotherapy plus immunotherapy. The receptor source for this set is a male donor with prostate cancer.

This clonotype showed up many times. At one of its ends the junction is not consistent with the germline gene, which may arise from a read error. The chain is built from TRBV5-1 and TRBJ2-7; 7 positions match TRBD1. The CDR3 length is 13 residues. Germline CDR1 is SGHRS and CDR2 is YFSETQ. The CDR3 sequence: CASSLQGEKERYF. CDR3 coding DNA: TGCGCCAGCAGCTTGCAGGGGGAAAAGGAGCGGTACTTC. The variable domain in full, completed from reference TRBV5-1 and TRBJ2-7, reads KAGVTQTPRYLIKTRGQQVTLSCSPISGHRSVSWYQQTPGQGLQFLFEYFSETQRNKGNFPGRFSGRQFSNSRSEMNVSTLELGDSALYLCASSLQGEKERYFGPGTRLTVT.

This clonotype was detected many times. The chain's CDR3 is CASSYWASGGAIYEQYF. The CDR3 coding sequence is TGTGCCAGCAGTTACTGGGCTAGCGGGGGGGCCATTTACGAGCAGTACTTC. The chain uses TRBV6-5 and TRBJ2-7, with 12 bases lining up with TRBD2. The germline V gene has CDR1 MNHEY and CDR2 SVGAGI. CDR3 length: 17 amino acids. The V and J ends lost 1 base and 4 bases, in that order; junction bases with no gene match: 8.

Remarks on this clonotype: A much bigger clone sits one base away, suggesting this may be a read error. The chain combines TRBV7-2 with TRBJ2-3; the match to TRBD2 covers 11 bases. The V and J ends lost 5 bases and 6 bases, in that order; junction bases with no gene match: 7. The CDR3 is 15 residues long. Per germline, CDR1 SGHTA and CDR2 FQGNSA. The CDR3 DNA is TGTGCCAGCAGCCGGGCATCTAGCGGGGGGGATACGCAGTATTTT. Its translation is CASSRASSGGDTQYF.

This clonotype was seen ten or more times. CDR3 loop: CSAKEGGLGALHF. CDR3 nucleotide sequence: TGCAGTGCAAAAGAGGGGGGCCTTGGGGCCCTCCACTTT. The rearrangement links TRBV20-1 to TRBJ1-6; the D gene is possibly TRBD1 (6 bases). The ends were cut back, 6 bases at V and 14 bases at J, with 20 bases in the middle. The germline V gene encodes CDR1 DFQATT and CDR2 SNEGSKA (reference sequence). The CDR3 has 13 residues.

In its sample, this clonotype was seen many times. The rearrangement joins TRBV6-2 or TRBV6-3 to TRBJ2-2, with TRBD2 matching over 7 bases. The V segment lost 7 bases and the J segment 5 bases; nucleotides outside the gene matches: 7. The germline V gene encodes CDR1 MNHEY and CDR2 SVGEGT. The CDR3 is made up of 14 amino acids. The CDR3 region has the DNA TGTGCCAGCAATCTCCTAGCGGAGACCGGGGAGCTGTTTTTT. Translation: CASNLLAETGELFF.

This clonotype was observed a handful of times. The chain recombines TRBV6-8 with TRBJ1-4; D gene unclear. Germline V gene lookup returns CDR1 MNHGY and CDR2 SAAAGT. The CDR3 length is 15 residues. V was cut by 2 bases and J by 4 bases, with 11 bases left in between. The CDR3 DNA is TGTGCCAGCAGTTACGCCGGGAGGATTAATGAAAAACTGTTTTTT. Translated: CASSYAGRINEKLFF.

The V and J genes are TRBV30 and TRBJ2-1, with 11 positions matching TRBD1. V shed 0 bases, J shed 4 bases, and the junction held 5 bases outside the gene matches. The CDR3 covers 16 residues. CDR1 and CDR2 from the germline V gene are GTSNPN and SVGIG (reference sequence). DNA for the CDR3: TGTGCCTGGAGTGTAACCGGGACAGGGGGTTACAATGAGCAGTTCTTC. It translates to CAWSVTGTGGYNEQFF.

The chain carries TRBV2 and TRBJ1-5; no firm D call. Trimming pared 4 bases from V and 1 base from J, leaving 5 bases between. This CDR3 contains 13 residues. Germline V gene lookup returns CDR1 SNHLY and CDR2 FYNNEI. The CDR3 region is CASSGESNQPQHF. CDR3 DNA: TGTGCCAGCAGTGGGGAGAGCAATCAGCCCCAGCATTTT.

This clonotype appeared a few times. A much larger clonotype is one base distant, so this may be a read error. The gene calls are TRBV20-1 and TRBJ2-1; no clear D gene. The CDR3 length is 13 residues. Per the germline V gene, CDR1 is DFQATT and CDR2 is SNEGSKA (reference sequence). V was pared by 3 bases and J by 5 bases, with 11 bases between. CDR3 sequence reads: CSASGQEHNEQFF. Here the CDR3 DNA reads TGCAGTGCTAGCGGCCAGGAGCACAATGAGCAGTTCTTC.

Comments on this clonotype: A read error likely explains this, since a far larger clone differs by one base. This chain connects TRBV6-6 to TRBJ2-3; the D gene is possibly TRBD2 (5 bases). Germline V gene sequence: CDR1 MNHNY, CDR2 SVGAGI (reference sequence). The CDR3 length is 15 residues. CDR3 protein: CGSSVSGTSTDTQYF. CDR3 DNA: TGTGGCAGCAGTGTCAGCGGCACTAGCACAGATACGCAGTATTTT.

The CDR3 bases are TGTGCCAGCAGCTTGGATAGCGGGGGGGGGTGGAGCACAGATACGCAGTATTTT. Translation: CASSLDSGGGWSTDTQYF. J is TRBJ2-3 and V is TRBV5-4; TRBD2 agrees at 11 bases. Unmatched junction bases numbered 6, after V lost 0 bases and J lost 0 bases. The V gene's germline CDR1 is SGHNT and CDR2 YYREEE (reference sequence). CDR3 length: 18 residues.

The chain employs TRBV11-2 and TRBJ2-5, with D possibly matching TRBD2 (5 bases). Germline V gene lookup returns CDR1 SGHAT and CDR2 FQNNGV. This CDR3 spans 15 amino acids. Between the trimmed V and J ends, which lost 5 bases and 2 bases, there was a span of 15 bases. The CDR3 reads CASSGFFREQETQYF. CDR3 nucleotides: TGTGCCAGCAGCGGCTTTTTCCGGGAACAAGAGACCCAGTACTTC. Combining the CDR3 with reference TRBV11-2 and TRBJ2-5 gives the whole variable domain EAGVAQSPRYKIIEKRQSVAFWCNPISGHATLYWYQQILGQGPKLLIQFQNNGVVDDSQLPKDRFSAERLKGVDSTLKIQPAKLEDSAVYLCASSGFFREQETQYFGPGTRLLVL.

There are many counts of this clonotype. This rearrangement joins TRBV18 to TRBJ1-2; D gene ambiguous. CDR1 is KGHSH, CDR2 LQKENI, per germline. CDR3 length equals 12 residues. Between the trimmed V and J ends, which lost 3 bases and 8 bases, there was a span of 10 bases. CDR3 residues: CASSPSASGYTF. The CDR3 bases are TGTGCCAGCTCACCTAGTGCCTCCGGCTACACCTTC.

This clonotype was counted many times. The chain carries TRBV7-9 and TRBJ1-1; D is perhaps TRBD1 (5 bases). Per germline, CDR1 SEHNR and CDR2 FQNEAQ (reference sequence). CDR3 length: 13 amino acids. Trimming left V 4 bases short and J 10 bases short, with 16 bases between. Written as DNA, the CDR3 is TGTGCCAGCAGCTCCAACGGCGGGGGGGGAGCTTTCTTT. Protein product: CASSSNGGGGAFF.

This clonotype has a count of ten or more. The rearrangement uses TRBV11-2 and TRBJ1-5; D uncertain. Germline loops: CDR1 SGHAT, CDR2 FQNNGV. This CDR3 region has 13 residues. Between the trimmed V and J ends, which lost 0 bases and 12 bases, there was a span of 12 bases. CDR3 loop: CASSLDGEERQHF. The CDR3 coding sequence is TGTGCCAGCAGCTTAGATGGTGAGGAGCGCCAGCATTTT.

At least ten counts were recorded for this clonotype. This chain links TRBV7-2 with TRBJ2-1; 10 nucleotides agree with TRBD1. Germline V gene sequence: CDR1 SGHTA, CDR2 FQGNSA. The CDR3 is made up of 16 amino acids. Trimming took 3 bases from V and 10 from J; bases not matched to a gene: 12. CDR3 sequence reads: CASSLRPGQGIREQFF. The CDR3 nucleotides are TGTGCCAGCAGCTTGAGGCCGGGACAGGGGATCCGGGAGCAGTTCTTC.

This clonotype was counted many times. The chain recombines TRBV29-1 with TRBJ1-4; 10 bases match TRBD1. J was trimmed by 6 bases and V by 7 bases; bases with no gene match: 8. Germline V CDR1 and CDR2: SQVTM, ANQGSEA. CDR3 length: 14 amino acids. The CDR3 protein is CSGHTGTGDEKLFF. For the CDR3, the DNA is TGCAGCGGCCATACCGGGACAGGGGATGAAAAACTGTTTTTT.

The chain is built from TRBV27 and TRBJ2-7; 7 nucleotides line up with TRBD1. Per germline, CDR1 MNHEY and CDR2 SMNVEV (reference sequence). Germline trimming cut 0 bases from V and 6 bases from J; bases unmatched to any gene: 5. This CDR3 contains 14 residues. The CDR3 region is CASSLSAAGGEQYF. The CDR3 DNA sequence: TGTGCCAGCAGTTTATCGGCGGCAGGGGGCGAGCAGTACTTC.

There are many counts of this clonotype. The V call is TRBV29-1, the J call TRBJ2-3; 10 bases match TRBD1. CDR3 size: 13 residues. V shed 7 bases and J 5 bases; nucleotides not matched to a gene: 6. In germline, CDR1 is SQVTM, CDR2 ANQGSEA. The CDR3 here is CSAGQGGRDTQYF. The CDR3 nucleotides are TGCAGCGCTGGACAGGGGGGTCGAGATACGCAGTATTTT.

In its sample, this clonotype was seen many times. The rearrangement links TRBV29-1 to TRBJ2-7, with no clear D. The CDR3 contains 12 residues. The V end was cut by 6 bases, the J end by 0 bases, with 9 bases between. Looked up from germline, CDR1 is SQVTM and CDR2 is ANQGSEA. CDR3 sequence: CSVAHFSYEQYF. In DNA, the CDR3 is TGCAGCGTCGCCCACTTCTCCTACGAGCAGTACTTC.

The DNA of the CDR3 is TGTGCCAGCACTGGGACTGGCGAGCAGTACTTC. Its protein product is CASTGTGEQYF. V is TRBV2 and J is TRBJ2-7; a weak D match, TRBD2 (6 bases). Germline CDR1 and CDR2: SNHLY and FYNNEI. V lost 7 bases and J 6 bases, leaving 10 bases between the germline ends. The CDR3 sequence is 11 residues long.

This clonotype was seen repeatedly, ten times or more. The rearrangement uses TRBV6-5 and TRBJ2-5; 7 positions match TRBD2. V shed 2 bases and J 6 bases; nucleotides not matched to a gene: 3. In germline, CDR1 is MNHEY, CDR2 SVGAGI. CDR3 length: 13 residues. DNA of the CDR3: TGTGCCAGCAGTTACGGGGGGGAGAAGACCCAGTACTTC. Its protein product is CASSYGGEKTQYF.